This T cell receptor (beta chain) was captured by sequencing in a study of shared clonotypes between healthy human individuals. Study as a whole: Donors were a couple of women and a few men aged 18 to 49. Study findings and constraints: When naive CD4 clonotypes were compared across a few donors, about 4.8% were shared. A reduction in generation probabilities was seen for non-shared clonotypes relative to those shared by all four donors.

Data came from immunoSEQ multiplex PCR; TCRdb stores just in-frame clones and leaves some out. The sample lists approximately 1.5 million clones, roughly 98% seen once, with approximately 0.44% in the top ten. Remarks on this clone: Its antigen is still unknown.

CDR1 WNHNN and CDR2 SYGVQD come from the germline V gene (reference sequence). Trimming removed 4 bases from V and 1 base from J; junction bases left unmatched: 6. The CDR3 contains 17 residues. This rearrangement joins TRBV10-1 to TRBJ1-5, with 11 bases lining up with TRBD1. The TCR was taken from a man under 40 in good health. Source material: naive CD4+ T cells sorted from blood. Subset specified: CD45RA+ positively selected. This chain's CDR3 is CASSVYGQGASNQPQHF. The CDR3 DNA is TGCGCCAGCAGTGTCTATGGACAGGGGGCAAGCAATCAGCCCCAGCATTTT.